This TCR beta chain was sequenced during a study of control samples from healthy donors and cancer patients. Trimming removed 0 bases from V and 10 bases from J, with 4 bases in between. There are 12 residues in the CDR3. Looked up from germline, CDR1 is LNHDA and CDR2 is SQIVND (reference sequence). The assay was immunoSEQ multiplex PCR, and TCRdb's table has in-frame clones only and misses some. The sample has around 130,000 clones, more than 70% seen once. Material for sequencing was blood. This receptor was obtained from a man aged 50-59 years in good health. V gene TRBV19 combines with J gene TRBJ1-6, with D hard to call. CDR3 DNA: TGTGCCAGTAGTATAGATTACTCACCCCTCCACTTT. Translating gives CASSIDYSPLHF.